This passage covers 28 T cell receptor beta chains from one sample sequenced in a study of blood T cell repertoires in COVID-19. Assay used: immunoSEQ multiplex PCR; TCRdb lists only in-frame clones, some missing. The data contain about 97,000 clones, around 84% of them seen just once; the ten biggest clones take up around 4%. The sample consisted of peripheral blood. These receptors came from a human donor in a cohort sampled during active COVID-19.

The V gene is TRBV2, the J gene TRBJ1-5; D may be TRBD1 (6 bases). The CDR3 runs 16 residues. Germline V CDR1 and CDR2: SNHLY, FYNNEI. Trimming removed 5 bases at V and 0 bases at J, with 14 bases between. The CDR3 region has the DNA TGTGCCAGCAGTCAGTGGGGGGGCTATAGCAATCAGCCCCAGCATTTT. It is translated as CASSQWGGYSNQPQHF.

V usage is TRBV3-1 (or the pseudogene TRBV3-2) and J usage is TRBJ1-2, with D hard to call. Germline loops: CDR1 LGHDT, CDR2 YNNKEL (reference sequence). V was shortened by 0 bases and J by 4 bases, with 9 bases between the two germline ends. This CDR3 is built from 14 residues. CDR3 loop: CASSQDSPPYGYTF. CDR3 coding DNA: TGTGCCAGCAGCCAAGACAGTCCCCCCTATGGCTACACCTTC.

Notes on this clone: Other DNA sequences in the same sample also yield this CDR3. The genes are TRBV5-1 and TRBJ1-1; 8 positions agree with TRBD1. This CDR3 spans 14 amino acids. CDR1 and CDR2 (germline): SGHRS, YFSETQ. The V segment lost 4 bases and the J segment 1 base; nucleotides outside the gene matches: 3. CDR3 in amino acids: CASSLQGGNTEAFF. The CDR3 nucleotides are TGCGCCAGCAGCCTACAGGGGGGGAACACTGAAGCTTTCTTT.

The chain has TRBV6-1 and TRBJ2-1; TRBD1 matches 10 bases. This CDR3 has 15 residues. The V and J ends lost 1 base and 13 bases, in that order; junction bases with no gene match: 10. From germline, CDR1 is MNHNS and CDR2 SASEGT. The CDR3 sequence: CASSEVRQGARLQFF. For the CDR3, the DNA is TGTGCCAGCAGTGAAGTGAGACAGGGGGCGCGGTTACAGTTCTTC.

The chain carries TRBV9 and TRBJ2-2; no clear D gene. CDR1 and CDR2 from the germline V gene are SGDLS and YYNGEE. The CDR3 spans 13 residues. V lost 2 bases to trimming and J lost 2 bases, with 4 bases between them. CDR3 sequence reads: CASSVHNTGELFF. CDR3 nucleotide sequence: TGTGCCAGCAGCGTCCATAACACCGGGGAGCTGTTTTTT.

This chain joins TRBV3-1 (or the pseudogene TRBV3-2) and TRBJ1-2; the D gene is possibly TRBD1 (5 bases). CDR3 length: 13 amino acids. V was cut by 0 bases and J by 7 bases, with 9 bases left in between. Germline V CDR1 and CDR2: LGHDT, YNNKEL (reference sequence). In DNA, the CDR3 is TGTGCCAGCAGCCAAGAGACAGATCTTGGCTACACCTTC. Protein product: CASSQETDLGYTF.

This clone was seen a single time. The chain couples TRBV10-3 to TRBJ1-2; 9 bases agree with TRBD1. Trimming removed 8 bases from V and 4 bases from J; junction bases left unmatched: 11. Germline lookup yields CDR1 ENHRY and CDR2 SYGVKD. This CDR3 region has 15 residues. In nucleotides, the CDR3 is TGTGCCATCGACGCGGGACAGGGAAACGCCTATGGCTACACCTTC. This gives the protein CAIDAGQGNAYGYTF.

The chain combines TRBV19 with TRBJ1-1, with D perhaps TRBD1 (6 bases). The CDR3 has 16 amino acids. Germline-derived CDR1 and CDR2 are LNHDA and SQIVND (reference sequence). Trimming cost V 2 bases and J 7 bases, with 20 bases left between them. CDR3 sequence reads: CASSISGVDLGNEAFF. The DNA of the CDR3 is TGTGCCAGTAGTATATCAGGGGTAGACCTCGGGAATGAAGCTTTCTTT.

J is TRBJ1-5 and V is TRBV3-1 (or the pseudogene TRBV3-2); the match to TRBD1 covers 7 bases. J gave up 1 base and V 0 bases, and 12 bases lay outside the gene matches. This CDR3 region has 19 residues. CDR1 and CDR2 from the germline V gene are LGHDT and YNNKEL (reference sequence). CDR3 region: CASSQDMGTDLISNQPQHF. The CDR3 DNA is TGTGCCAGCAGCCAAGATATGGGGACAGATTTGATCAGCAATCAGCCCCAGCATTTT.

DNA for the CDR3: TGTGCCAGCAGCCAAAAATTTGACAGTAACTATGGCTACACCTTC. Protein product: CASSQKFDSNYGYTF. The rearrangement uses TRBV4-2 and TRBJ1-2, with D possibly matching TRBD1 (5 bases). The germline gives CDR1 LGHNA, CDR2 YNFKEQ. V shed 2 bases and J shed 1 base, with 11 bases lying between them. The CDR3 has 15 residues.

CDR3 sequence: CASRTLHRGEQETQYF. CDR3 nucleotide sequence: TGTGCCAGCAGAACCCTACACAGGGGTGAGCAAGAGACCCAGTACTTC. The V gene is TRBV3-1 (or the pseudogene TRBV3-2), the J gene TRBJ2-5, with 7 bases fitting TRBD1. CDR1 and CDR2 from the germline V gene are LGHDT and YNNKEL (reference sequence). The CDR3 extends over 16 amino acids. V lost 6 bases, J lost 2 bases, and 12 bases stayed unmatched.

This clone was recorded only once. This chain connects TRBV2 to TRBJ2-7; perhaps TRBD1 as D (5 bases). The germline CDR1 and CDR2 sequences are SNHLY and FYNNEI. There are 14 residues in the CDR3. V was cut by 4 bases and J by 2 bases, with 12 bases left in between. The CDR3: CASSALTVPYEQYF. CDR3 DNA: TGTGCCAGCAGTGCCCTGACAGTTCCCTACGAGCAGTACTTC.

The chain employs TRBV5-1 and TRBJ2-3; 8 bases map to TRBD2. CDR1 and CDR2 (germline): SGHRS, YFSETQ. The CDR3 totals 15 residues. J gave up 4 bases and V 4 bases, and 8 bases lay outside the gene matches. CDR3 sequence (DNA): TGCGCCAGCAGCACTCCGGGACTAGACTCAGATACGCAGTATTTT. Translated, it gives CASSTPGLDSDTQYF. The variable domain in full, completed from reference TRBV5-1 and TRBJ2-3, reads KAGVTQTPRYLIKTRGQQVTLSCSPISGHRSVSWYQQTPGQGLQFLFEYFSETQRNKGNFPGRFSGRQFSNSRSEMNVSTLELGDSALYLCASSTPGLDSDTQYFGPGTRLTVL.

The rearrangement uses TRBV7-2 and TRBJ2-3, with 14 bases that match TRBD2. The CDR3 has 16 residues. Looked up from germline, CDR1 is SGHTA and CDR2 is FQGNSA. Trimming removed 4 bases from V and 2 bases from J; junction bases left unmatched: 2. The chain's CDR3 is CASSSGLAGDTDTQYF. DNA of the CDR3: TGTGCCAGCAGCTCGGGACTAGCGGGGGACACAGATACGCAGTATTTT.

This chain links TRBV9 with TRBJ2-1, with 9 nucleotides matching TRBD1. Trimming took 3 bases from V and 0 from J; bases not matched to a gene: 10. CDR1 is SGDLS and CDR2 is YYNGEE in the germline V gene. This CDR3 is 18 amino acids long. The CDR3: CASSGGQGRSSSYNEQFF. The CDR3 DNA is TGTGCCAGCAGCGGGGGACAGGGCCGATCGAGCTCCTACAATGAGCAGTTCTTC. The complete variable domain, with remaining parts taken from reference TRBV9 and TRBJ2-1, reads DSGVTQTPKHLITATGQRVTLRCSPRSGDLSVYWYQQSLDQGLQFLIQYYNGEERAKGNILERFSAQQFPDLHSELNLSSLELGDSALYFCASSGGQGRSSSYNEQFFGPGTRLTVL.

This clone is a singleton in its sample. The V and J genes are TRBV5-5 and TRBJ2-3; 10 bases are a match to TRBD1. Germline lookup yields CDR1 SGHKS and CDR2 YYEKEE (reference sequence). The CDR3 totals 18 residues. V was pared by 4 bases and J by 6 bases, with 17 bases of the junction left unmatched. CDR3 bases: TGTGCCAGCAGCACGGGACAGGGGTTTTTGTATGTAGGGGATACGCAGTATTTT. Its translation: CASSTGQGFLYVGDTQYF.

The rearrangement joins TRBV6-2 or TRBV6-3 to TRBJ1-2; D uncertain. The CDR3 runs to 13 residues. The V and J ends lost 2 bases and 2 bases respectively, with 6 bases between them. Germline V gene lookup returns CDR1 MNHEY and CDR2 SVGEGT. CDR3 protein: CASSYGRNYGYTF. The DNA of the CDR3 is TGTGCCAGCAGTTACGGCAGAAACTATGGCTACACCTTC.

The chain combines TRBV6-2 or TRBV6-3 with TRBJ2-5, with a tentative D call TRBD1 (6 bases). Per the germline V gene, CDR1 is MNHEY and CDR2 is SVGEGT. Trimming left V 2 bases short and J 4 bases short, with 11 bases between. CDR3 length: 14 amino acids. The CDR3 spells CASSYIGRGETQYF. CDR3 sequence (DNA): TGTGCCAGCAGTTACATTGGCAGGGGAGAGACCCAGTACTTC.

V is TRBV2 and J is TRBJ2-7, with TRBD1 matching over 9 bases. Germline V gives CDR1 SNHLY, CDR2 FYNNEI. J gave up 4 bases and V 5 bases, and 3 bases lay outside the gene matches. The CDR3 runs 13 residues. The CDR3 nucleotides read TGTGCCAGCAGTAGGGACAGGGTGTACGAGCAGTACTTC. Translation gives CASSRDRVYEQYF. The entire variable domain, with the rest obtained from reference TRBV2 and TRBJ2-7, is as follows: EPEVTQTPSHQVTQMGQEVILRCVPISNHLYFYWYRQILGQKVEFLVSFYNNEISEKSEIFDDQFSVERPDGSNFTLKIRSTKLEDSAMYFCASSRDRVYEQYFGPGTRLTVT.

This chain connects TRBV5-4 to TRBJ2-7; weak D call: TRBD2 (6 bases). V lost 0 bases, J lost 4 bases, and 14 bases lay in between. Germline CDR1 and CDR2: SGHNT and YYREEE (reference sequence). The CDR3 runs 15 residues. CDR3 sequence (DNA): TGTGCCAGCAGCTTGGCGGGGGAATCAGATTACGAGCAGTACTTC. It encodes CASSLAGESDYEQYF.

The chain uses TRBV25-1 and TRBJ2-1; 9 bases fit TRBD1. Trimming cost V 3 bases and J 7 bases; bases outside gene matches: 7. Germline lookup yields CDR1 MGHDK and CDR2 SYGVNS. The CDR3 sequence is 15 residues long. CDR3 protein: CASSDPGQGGNEQFF. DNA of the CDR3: TGTGCCAGCAGTGACCCGGGACAGGGTGGAAATGAGCAGTTCTTC.

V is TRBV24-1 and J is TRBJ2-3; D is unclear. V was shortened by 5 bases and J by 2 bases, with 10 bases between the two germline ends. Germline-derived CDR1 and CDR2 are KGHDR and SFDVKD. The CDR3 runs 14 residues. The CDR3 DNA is TGTGCCACCAGTGTGGGCAGAGTCACAGATACGCAGTATTTT. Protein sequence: CATSVGRVTDTQYF.

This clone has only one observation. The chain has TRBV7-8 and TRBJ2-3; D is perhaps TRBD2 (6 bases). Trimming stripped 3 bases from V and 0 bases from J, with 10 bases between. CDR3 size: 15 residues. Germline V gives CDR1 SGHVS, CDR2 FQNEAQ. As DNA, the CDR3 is TGTGCCAGCAGCTTTGTAGGGACTAGCACAGATACGCAGTATTTT. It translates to CASSFVGTSTDTQYF. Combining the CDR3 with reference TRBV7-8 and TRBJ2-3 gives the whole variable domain GAGVSQSPRYKVAKRGQDVALRCDPISGHVSLFWYQQALGQGPEFLTYFQNEAQLDKSGLPSDRFFAERPEGSVSTLKIQRTQQEDSAVYLCASSFVGTSTDTQYFGPGTRLTVL.

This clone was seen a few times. The CDR3 here is CASSLGTSGGIDTQYF. The CDR3 nucleotides read TGTGCCAGCAGCTTGGGGACTAGCGGGGGAATAGATACGCAGTATTTT. The genes are TRBV7-9 and TRBJ2-3; 14 positions match TRBD2. J lost 5 bases, V lost 3 bases, and 4 bases had no gene match. This CDR3 contains 16 residues. Germline V gene sequence: CDR1 SEHNR, CDR2 FQNEAQ (reference sequence).

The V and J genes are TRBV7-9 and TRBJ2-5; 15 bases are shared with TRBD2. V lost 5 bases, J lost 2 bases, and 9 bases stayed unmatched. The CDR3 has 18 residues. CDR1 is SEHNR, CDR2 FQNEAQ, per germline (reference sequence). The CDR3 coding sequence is TGTGCCAGCAGCACCGCGGGACTAGCGGGGGGACTACAAGAGACCCAGTACTTC. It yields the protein CASSTAGLAGGLQETQYF.

CDR3 bases: TGCGCCAGCAGTCAATCGGGGGCCCGGCAGAGTCAGCCCCAGCATTTT. Translating it yields CASSQSGARQSQPQHF. The chain is built from TRBV23-1 and TRBJ1-5; perhaps TRBD1 as D (6 bases). TRBV23-1 is an ORF; its function is uncertain. The CDR3 runs 16 residues. V lost 0 bases and J 6 bases, leaving 15 bases between the germline ends.

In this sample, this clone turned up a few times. CDR3 bases: TGTGCCAGCAGTGTCGGCAGCGGCGTGAGAGATAATGAAAAACTGTTTTTT. This codes for CASSVGSGVRDNEKLFF. V is TRBV6-1 and J is TRBJ1-4; D not resolved. V lost 4 bases and J 4 bases, leaving 19 bases between the germline ends. CDR1 is MNHNS, CDR2 SASEGT, per germline. The CDR3 is made up of 17 amino acids.

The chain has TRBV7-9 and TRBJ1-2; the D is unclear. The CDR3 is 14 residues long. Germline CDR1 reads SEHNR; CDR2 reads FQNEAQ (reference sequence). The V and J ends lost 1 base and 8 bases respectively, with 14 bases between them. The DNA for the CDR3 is TGTGCCAGCAGCTTAGGAGGAGAAAGCAACGGCTACACCTTC. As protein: CASSLGGESNGYTF.